This T cell receptor (beta chain) was observed in a study of shared clonotypes between healthy human individuals. This clone was seen repeatedly, ten times or more. Libraries were prepared by immunoSEQ multiplex PCR; TCRdb keeps only in-frame clonotypes and omits some of them. The repertoire has 900,000 to 1,200,000 clones, around three quarters of them found once; the top ten carry around 0.61%. Those who donated, Caucasian adults without exception, all lived in Nashville, Tennessee. Negatively enriched CD4+ T cells were divided by CD45RA into naive and memory. Germline-derived CDR1 and CDR2 are SEHNR and FQNEAQ (reference sequence). CDR3 length equals 12 residues. Deletions cut 1 base from V and 6 bases from J, with 6 bases between.

This chain uses TRBV7-9 with TRBJ2-5; D is unclear. Sequencing used memory CD4+ T cells from PBMCs. Subset noted: CD45RA-negative fraction. The sequence was obtained from a man between 18 and 29 years old in good health. Some clones in this sample may be carry-over from other donors' samples. This CDR3 reads CASSLGGQTQYF. In nucleotides, the CDR3 is TGTGCCAGCAGCTTAGGCGGTCAGACCCAGTACTTC.